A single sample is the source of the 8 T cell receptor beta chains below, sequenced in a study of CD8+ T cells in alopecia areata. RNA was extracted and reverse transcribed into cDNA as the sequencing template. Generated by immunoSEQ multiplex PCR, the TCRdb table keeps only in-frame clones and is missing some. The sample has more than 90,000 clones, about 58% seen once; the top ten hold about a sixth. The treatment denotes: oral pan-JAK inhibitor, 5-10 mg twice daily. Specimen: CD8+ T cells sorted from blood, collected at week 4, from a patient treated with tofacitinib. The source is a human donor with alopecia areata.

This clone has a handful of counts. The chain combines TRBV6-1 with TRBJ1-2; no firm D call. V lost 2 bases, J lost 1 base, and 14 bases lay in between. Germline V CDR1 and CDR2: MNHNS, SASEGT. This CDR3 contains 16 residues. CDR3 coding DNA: TGTGCCAGCAGTGAAACGTACGGGGTCGTTAACTATGGCTACACCTTC. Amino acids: CASSETYGVVNYGYTF.

The CDR3 loop is CSVEDLAHRAFF. The CDR3 nucleotides are TGCAGCGTTGAAGATCTCGCGCATCGGGCTTTCTTT. The V and J genes are TRBV29-1 and TRBJ1-1, with D hard to call. Trimming left V 0 bases short and J 11 bases short, with 13 bases between. Germline V gene sequence: CDR1 SQVTM, CDR2 ANQGSEA. The CDR3 sequence is 12 residues long.

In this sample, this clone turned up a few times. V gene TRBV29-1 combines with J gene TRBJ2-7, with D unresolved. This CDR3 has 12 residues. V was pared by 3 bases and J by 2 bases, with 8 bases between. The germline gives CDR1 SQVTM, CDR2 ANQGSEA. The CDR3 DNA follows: TGCAGCGTTGAGATGAAACCCTACGAGCAGTACTTC. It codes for CSVEMKPYEQYF.

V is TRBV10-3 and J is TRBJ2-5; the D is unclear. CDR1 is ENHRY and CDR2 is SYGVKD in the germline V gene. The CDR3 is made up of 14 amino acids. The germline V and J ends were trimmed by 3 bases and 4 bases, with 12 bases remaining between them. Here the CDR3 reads CAISDPGLRETQYF. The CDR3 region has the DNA TGTGCCATCAGTGACCCGGGCCTGCGAGAGACCCAGTACTTC.

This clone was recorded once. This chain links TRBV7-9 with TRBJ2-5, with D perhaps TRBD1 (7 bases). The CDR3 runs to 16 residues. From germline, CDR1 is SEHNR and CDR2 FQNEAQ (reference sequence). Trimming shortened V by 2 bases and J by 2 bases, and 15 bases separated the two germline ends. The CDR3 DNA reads TGTGCCAGCAGCTTAATTGCGGGACAGCGACAAGAGACCCAGTACTTC. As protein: CASSLIAGQRQETQYF.

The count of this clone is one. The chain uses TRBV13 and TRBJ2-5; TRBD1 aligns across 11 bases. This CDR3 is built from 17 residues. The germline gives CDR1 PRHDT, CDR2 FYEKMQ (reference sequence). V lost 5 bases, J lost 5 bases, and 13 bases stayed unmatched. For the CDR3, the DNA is TGTGCCAGCAGCCCCCCAGGCGGACAGGGGGCACAGGAGACCCAGTACTTC. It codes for CASSPPGGQGAQETQYF.

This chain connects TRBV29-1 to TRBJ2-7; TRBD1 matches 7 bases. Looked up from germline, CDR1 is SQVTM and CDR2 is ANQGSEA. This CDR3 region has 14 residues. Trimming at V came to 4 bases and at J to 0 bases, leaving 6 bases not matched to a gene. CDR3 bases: TGCAGCGTTGTCTGGACAGGTAGCTCCTACGAGCAGTACTTC. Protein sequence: CSVVWTGSSYEQYF.

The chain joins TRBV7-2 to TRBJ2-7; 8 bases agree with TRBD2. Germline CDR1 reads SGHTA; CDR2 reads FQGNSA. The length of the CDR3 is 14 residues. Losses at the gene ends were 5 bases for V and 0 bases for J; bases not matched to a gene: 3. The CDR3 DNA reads TGTGCCAGCAGCCCAAGCGGGAGCTCCTACGAGCAGTACTTC. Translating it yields CASSPSGSSYEQYF.